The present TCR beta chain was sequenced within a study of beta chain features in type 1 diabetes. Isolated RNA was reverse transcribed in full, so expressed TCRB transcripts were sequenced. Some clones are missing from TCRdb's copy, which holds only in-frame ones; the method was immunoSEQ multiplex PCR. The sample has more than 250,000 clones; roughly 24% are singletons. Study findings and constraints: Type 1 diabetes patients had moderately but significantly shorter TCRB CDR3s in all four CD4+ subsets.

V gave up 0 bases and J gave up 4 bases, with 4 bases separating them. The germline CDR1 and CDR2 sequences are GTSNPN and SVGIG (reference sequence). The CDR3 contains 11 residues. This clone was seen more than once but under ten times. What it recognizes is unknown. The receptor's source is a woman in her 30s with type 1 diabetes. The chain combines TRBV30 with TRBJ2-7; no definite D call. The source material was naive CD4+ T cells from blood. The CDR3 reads CAWSVGYEQYF. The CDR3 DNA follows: TGTGCCTGGAGTGTCGGGTACGAGCAGTACTTC. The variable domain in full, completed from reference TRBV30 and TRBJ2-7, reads SQTIHQWPATLVQPVGSPLSLECTVEGTSNPNLYWYRQAAGRGLQLLFYSVGIGQISSEVPQNLSASRPQDRQFILSSKKLLLSDSGFYLCAWSVGYEQYFGPGTRLTVT.